This TCR beta chain is from a study of blood T cell repertoires in COVID-19. About the study: PBMCs, B-cell-depleted T cells, or T cells were the source of the cDNA or gDNA that made up the material.

Assay: immunoSEQ multiplex PCR; the TCRdb copy retains only in-frame clones and omits some. This sample yields about 230,000 clones, of which over 70% are seen a single time; just over 8.5% belongs to the top ten. The origin of this receptor is a man between 40 and 49 years old with active or convalescent COVID-19. Sequencing was carried out using peripheral blood.

CDR3 protein: CATHGGGRNYGYTF. CDR3 nucleotide sequence: TGTGCCACCCATGGGGGGGGCCGTAACTATGGCTACACCTTC. This chain joins TRBV24-1 and TRBJ1-2; possibly TRBD1 for D (6 bases). Germline CDR1 KGHDR, CDR2 SFDVKD. The CDR3 totals 14 residues. The V end lost 9 bases, the J end lost 1 base, and 14 bases lay between the germline ends.